The 22 T cell receptor beta chains below all came from one sample that was sequenced in a study of blood T cell repertoires in COVID-19. TCRdb's copy holds only in-frame clones and misses some; the assay was immunoSEQ multiplex PCR. The sample records roughly 250,000 clones, roughly 80% being singletons. Material: peripheral blood. The receptor set was obtained from a woman in her fifties or sixties with active or convalescent COVID-19.

The chain couples TRBV28 to TRBJ2-2; D is perhaps TRBD2 (5 bases). Germline V gene data show CDR1 as MDHEN and CDR2 as SYDVKM. V dropped 2 bases and J dropped 0 bases, with 7 bases sitting between them. The CDR3 is 15 residues long. The CDR3 is CASSLPGTNTGELFF. CDR3 in DNA: TGTGCCAGCAGTTTACCCGGGACGAACACCGGGGAGCTGTTTTTT.

This clone was picked up one time. The chain has TRBV5-1 and TRBJ1-1, with 9 nucleotides matching TRBD1. The CDR3 consists of 15 residues. In germline, CDR1 is SGHRS, CDR2 YFSETQ. V lost 5 bases to trimming and J lost 4 bases; unmatched junction nucleotides: 9. CDR3: CASREMTGGSTEAFF. Here the CDR3 DNA reads TGCGCCAGCAGGGAAATGACAGGGGGTAGCACTGAAGCTTTCTTT.

The DNA of the CDR3 is TGTGCTAGTGCCTCCCGGGGCACCGGGGAGCTGTTTTTT. Translated, it gives CASASRGTGELFF. This chain uses TRBV12-5 with TRBJ2-2, with D possibly matching TRBD2 (5 bases). Germline loops: CDR1 LGHNT, CDR2 FRNRAP. Trimming took 7 bases from V and 4 from J, leaving 10 bases between them. This CDR3 spans 13 amino acids.

This rearrangement joins TRBV4-3 to TRBJ1-3; D is ambiguous. Germline V gene sequence: CDR1 LGHNA, CDR2 YSLEER. The CDR3 consists of 15 residues. Between the trimmed V and J ends, which lost 1 base and 4 bases, there was a span of 11 bases. The CDR3 sequence: CASSQAGPEGNTIYF. The CDR3 DNA sequence: TGCGCCAGCAGCCAAGCAGGTCCGGAAGGAAACACCATATATTTT.

This clone was recorded a few times. The chain carries TRBV3-1 (or the pseudogene TRBV3-2) and TRBJ2-7; unclear D gene. Germline CDR1 LGHDT, CDR2 YNNKEL (reference sequence). This CDR3 is 15 amino acids long. Trimming stripped 0 bases from V and 1 base from J, with 10 bases between. The CDR3 sequence: CASSQDPQASYEQYF. The CDR3 DNA reads TGTGCCAGCAGCCAAGATCCGCAGGCATCCTACGAGCAGTACTTC.

This chain connects TRBV6-1 to TRBJ2-1, with 9 bases that match TRBD1. The J segment lost 3 bases and the V segment lost 0 bases, leaving 3 bases of the junction unmatched. Germline V gene lookup returns CDR1 MNHNS and CDR2 SASEGT. This CDR3 spans 16 amino acids. The CDR3 DNA is TGTGCCAGCAGTGAAGCGGGACAGGGCGGCTACAATGAGCAGTTCTTC. Translating it yields CASSEAGQGGYNEQFF.

This clone came up once. This chain links TRBV11-2 with TRBJ2-5, with D hard to call. This CDR3 is built from 14 residues. Trimming removed 5 bases from V and 5 bases from J, with 15 bases in between. Per germline, CDR1 SGHAT and CDR2 FQNNGV. The CDR3 region has the DNA TGTGCCAGCAGCGCCGTTCGTGTCGGGGAGACCCAGTACTTC. This codes for CASSAVRVGETQYF.

At least ten counts were recorded for this clone. This chain joins TRBV2 and TRBJ2-7; D is possibly TRBD2 (6 bases). Trimming shortened V by 10 bases and J by 5 bases, and 18 bases separated the two germline ends. Germline loops: CDR1 SNHLY, CDR2 FYNNEI. This CDR3 contains 13 residues. The CDR3 region has the DNA TGTGCCATACGCGAGCGGGCAAGCCACGAGCAGTACTTC. Amino acid sequence: CAIRERASHEQYF.

The rearrangement uses TRBV6-6 and TRBJ2-7; 11 bases match TRBD2. This CDR3 is built from 15 residues. V was clipped by 6 bases and J by 4 bases; unmatched bases: 8. From germline, CDR1 is MNHNY and CDR2 SVGAGI (reference sequence). The CDR3, as DNA: TGTGCCAGCAGGCAGACTAGCGGGGCCCTATACGAGCAGTACTTC. Its translation: CASRQTSGALYEQYF.

This clone was found a few times. CDR3 in DNA: TGTGCCAGCATACGGGGGTTAGGGGCTGAAGCTTTCTTT. Translating it yields CASIRGLGAEAFF. The chain employs TRBV2 and TRBJ1-1, with a possible D match to TRBD1 (5 bases). Trimming removed 7 bases from V and 6 bases from J, with 15 bases in between. There are 13 residues in the CDR3. CDR1 SNHLY and CDR2 FYNNEI come from the germline V gene. Filled out from reference TRBV2 and TRBJ1-1, the complete variable domain reads EPEVTQTPSHQVTQMGQEVILRCVPISNHLYFYWYRQILGQKVEFLVSFYNNEISEKSEIFDDQFSVERPDGSNFTLKIRSTKLEDSAMYFCASIRGLGAEAFFGQGTRLTVV.

The chain combines TRBV10-3 with TRBJ1-1; possible D gene TRBD1, 5 bases. CDR1 ENHRY and CDR2 SYGVKD come from the germline V gene. The CDR3 length is 14 residues. V shed 4 bases and J shed 4 bases, with 13 bases lying between them. This CDR3 reads CAISVRGRGTEAFF. CDR3 sequence (DNA): TGTGCCATCAGTGTAAGGGGTAGGGGCACTGAAGCTTTCTTT.

The V gene is TRBV18, the J gene TRBJ2-5; no reliable D call. The CDR3 spans 14 residues. Germline values: CDR1 KGHSH, CDR2 LQKENI. V was trimmed by 0 bases and J by 2 bases, leaving 7 bases between them. DNA for the CDR3: TGTGCCAGCTCACCACCAATTCAGCAAGAGACCCAGTACTTC. It yields the protein CASSPPIQQETQYF.

A single count supports this clone. The CDR3 DNA reads as TGTGCCAGCAGTGAACGACAGGGAGAGAATCAGCCCCAGCATTTT. Its protein product is CASSERQGENQPQHF. V usage is TRBV6-1 and J usage is TRBJ1-5; 7 bases map to TRBD1. J lost 4 bases, V lost 2 bases, and 5 bases had no gene match. Per the germline V gene, CDR1 is MNHNS and CDR2 is SASEGT. The CDR3 length is 15 residues.

The chain is built from TRBV30 and TRBJ1-2; 7 bases match TRBD1. This CDR3 is 13 amino acids long. The ends lost 2 bases at V and 3 bases at J; junction bases unmatched: 3. Per the germline V gene, CDR1 is GTSNPN and CDR2 is SVGIG (reference sequence). The CDR3, as DNA: TGTGCCTGGAGTCCTCAGGGGGACTATGGCTACACCTTC. Amino acid sequence: CAWSPQGDYGYTF.

The chain joins TRBV6-6 to TRBJ2-3, with 13 bases lining up with TRBD2. CDR1 and CDR2 (germline): MNHNY, SVGAGI (reference sequence). The CDR3 contains 16 residues. The junction had 6 bases not matched to a gene; V was cut back by 6 bases and J by 3 bases. CDR3 amino acids: CASSRGLAGVTDTQYF. In DNA, the CDR3 is TGTGCCAGCAGCCGAGGACTAGCGGGGGTGACAGATACGCAGTATTTT.

In this sample, this clone turned up once. This chain links TRBV10-3 with TRBJ1-2, with TRBD1 identical over 8 bases. The V gene's germline CDR1 is ENHRY and CDR2 SYGVKD. This CDR3 spans 13 amino acids. The ends lost 7 bases at V and 5 bases at J; junction bases unmatched: 6. As DNA, the CDR3 is TGTGCCATCAAGGCACAGGGGGGGTATGGCTACACCTTC. Its translation: CAIKAQGGYGYTF.

V and J are TRBV18 and TRBJ1-1, with TRBD1 matching 7 bases. The J segment lost 4 bases and the V segment lost 3 bases, leaving 20 bases of the junction unmatched. Per the germline V gene, CDR1 is KGHSH and CDR2 is LQKENI. This CDR3 has 19 residues. CDR3: CASSPPNGRTGRVGTEAFF. DNA of the CDR3: TGTGCCAGCTCACCGCCTAACGGTAGGACAGGTAGGGTAGGCACTGAAGCTTTCTTT.

A few counts support this clone. The genes are TRBV11-3 and TRBJ1-1, with TRBD1 matching over 9 bases. The junction had 5 bases not matched to a gene; V was cut back by 5 bases and J by 7 bases. CDR1 is SGHNT and CDR2 is YENEEA in the germline V gene. This CDR3 has 13 amino acids. This CDR3 reads CASSLQGASEAFF. CDR3 in DNA: TGTGCCAGCAGCCTACAGGGGGCCAGTGAAGCTTTCTTT.

The chain combines TRBV6-5 with TRBJ1-2, with 11 bases fitting TRBD1. Trimming cost V 0 bases and J 8 bases; bases outside gene matches: 5. Germline CDR1 MNHEY, CDR2 SVGAGI. CDR3 length equals 15 residues. The CDR3 protein is CASSYSIGQGAGYTF. Here the CDR3 DNA reads TGTGCCAGCAGTTACTCGATTGGACAGGGGGCGGGCTACACCTTC.

The chain combines TRBV10-3 with TRBJ1-1, with no clear D. From germline, CDR1 is ENHRY and CDR2 SYGVKD. V gave up 3 bases and J gave up 5 bases, with 10 bases separating them. The CDR3 runs to 13 residues. The CDR3 nucleotides are TGTGCCATCAGTGACCGTAGGGAGACTGAAGCTTTCTTT. As protein: CAISDRRETEAFF.

CDR3 protein: CASSFQGSRTEAFF. In DNA form, the CDR3 reads TGTGCCAGCAGCTTCCAGGGATCACGAACTGAAGCTTTCTTT. This sequence joins TRBV7-9 and TRBJ1-1; a possible D gene is TRBD1 (5 bases). Trimming took 3 bases from V and 5 from J, leaving 13 bases between them. CDR3 length: 14 residues. Germline V gene data show CDR1 as SEHNR and CDR2 as FQNEAQ (reference sequence).

The chain employs TRBV7-2 and TRBJ1-2; D unresolved. The V end was cut by 7 bases, the J end by 5 bases, with 20 bases between. Germline-derived CDR1 and CDR2 are SGHTA and FQGNSA. CDR3 length equals 15 residues. The CDR3 DNA follows: TGTGCCAGCACCGGTGCGCGTCCAGCGGCGTATGGCTACACCTTC. It specifies CASTGARPAAYGYTF.